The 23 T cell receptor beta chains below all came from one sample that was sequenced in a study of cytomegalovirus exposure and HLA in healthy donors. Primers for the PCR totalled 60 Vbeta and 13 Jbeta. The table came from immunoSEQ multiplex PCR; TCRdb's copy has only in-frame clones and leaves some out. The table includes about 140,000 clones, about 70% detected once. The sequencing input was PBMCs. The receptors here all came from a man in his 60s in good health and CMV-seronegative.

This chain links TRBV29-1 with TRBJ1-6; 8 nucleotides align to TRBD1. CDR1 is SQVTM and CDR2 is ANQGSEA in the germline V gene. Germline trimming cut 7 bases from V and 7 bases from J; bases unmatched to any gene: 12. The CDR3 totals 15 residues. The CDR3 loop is CSARGGTGVNSPLHF. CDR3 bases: TGCAGCGCCCGAGGAGGGACAGGTGTAAATTCACCCCTCCACTTT.

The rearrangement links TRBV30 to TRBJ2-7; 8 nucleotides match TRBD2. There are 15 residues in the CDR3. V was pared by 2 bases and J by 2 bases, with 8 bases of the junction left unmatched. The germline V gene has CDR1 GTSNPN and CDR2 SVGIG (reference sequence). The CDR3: CAWSKGTSGTYEQYF. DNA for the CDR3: TGTGCCTGGAGTAAAGGAACTAGCGGTACCTACGAGCAGTACTTC.

The CDR3 here is CAWSRGAGGEQYF. The DNA for the CDR3 is TGTGCCTGGTCCCGGGGAGCGGGGGGCGAGCAGTACTTC. This sequence joins TRBV30 and TRBJ2-7, with 9 bases that match TRBD2. V was pared by 5 bases and J by 6 bases, with 8 bases of the junction left unmatched. Looked up from germline, CDR1 is GTSNPN and CDR2 is SVGIG (reference sequence). This CDR3 region has 13 residues.

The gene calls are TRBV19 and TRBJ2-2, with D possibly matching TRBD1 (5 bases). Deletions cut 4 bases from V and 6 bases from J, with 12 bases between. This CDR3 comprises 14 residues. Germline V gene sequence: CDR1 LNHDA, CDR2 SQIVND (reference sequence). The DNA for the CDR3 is TGTGCCAGTAGTACCCTGGAAGGGGCCGGGGAGCTGTTTTTT. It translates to CASSTLEGAGELFF.

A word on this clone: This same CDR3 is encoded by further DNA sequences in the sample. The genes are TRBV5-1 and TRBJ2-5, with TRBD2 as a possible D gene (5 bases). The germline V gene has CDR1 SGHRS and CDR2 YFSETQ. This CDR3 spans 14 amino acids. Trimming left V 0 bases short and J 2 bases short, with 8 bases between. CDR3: CASSLGSGQETQYF. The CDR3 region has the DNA TGCGCCAGCAGCTTGGGGAGCGGTCAAGAGACCCAGTACTTC.

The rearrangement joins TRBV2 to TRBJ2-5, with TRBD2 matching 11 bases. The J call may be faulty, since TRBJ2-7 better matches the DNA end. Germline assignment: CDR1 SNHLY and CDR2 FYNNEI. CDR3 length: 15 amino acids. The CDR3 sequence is CASRPGLAENYEQYF. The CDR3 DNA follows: TGTGCCAGCAGACCGGGACTAGCGGAAAACTACGAGCAGTACTTC.

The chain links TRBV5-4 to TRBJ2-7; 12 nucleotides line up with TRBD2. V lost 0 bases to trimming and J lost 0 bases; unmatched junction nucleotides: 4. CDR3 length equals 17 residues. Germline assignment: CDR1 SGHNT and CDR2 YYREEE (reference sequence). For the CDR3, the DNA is TGTGCCAGCAGCTTGGTTACTAGCGGGAGGCTCTCCTACGAGCAGTACTTC. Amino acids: CASSLVTSGRLSYEQYF.

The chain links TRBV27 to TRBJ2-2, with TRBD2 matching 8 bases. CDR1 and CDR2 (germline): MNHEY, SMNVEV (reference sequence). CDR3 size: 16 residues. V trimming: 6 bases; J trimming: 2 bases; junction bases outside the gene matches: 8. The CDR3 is CASRLSGSRNTGELFF. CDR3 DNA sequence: TGTGCCAGCAGACTGAGCGGGAGTCGAAACACCGGGGAGCTGTTTTTT.

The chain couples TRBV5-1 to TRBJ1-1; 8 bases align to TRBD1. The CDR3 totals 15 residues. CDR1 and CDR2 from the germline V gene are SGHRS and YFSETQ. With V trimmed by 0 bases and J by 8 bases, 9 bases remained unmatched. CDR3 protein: CASSLASSGGIEAFF. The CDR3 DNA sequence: TGCGCCAGCAGCTTGGCCTCATCAGGGGGCATCGAAGCTTTCTTT.

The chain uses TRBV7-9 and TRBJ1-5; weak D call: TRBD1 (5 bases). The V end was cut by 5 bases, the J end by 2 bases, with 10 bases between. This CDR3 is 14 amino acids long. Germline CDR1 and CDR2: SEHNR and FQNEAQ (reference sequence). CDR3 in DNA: TGTGCCAGCAGCCCGACAGACGGCAATCAGCCCCAGCATTTT. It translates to CASSPTDGNQPQHF.

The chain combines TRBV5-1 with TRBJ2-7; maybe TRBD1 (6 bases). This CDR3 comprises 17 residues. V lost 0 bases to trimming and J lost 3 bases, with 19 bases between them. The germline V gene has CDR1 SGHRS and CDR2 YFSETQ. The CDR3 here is CASSLAKDGTGYYEQYF. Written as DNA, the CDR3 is TGCGCCAGCAGCTTGGCCAAGGATGGTACAGGGTACTACGAGCAGTACTTC.

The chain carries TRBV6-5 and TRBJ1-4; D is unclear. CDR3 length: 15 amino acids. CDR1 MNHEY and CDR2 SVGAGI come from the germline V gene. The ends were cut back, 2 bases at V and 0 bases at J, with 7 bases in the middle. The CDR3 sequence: CASSYDGATNEKLFF. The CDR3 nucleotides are TGTGCCAGCAGTTACGACGGGGCAACTAATGAAAAACTGTTTTTT.

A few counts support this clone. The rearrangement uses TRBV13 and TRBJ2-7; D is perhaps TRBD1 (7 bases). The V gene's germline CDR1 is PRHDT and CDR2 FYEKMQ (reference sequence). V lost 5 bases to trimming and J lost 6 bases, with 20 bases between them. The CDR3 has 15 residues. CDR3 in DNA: TGTGCCAGCAGCCCAGGGGGACTCGGTCCCTCCGAGCAGTACTTC. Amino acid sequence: CASSPGGLGPSEQYF.

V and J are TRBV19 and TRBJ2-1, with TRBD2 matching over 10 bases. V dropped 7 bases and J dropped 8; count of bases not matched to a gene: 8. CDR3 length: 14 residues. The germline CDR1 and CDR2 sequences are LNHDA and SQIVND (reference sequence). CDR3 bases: TGTGCCAGTACCCTAGCGGGAGTGTTGGATGAGCAGTTCTTC. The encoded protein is CASTLAGVLDEQFF.

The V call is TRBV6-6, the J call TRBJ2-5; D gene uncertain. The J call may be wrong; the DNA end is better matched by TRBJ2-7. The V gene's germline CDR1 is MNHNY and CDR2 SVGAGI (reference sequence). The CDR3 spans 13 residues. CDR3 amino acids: CASSYSNVYEQYF. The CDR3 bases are TGTGCCAGCAGTTACTCGAACGTCTACGAGCAGTACTTC.

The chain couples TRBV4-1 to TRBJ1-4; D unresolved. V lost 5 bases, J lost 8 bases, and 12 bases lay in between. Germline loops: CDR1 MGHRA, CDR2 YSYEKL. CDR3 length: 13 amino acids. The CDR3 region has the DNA TGCGCCAGCAGCAAGGAGGAAAGAGAAAAACTGTTTTTT. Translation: CASSKEEREKLFF.

The CDR3: CASSDGARGLNQPQHF. CDR3 DNA: TGTGCCAGCAGTGATGGGGCCAGGGGGCTCAATCAGCCCCAGCATTTT. J is TRBJ1-5 and V is TRBV2, with 8 bases that match TRBD1. The V gene's germline CDR1 is SNHLY and CDR2 FYNNEI. The ends lost 3 bases at V and 3 bases at J; junction bases unmatched: 7. This CDR3 is 16 amino acids long.

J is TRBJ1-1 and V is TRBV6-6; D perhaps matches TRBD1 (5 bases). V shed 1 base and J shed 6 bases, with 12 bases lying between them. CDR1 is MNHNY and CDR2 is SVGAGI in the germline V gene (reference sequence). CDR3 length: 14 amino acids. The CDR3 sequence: CASSYWGGRAEAFF. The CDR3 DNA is TGTGCCAGCAGTTACTGGGGGGGAAGGGCTGAAGCTTTCTTT.

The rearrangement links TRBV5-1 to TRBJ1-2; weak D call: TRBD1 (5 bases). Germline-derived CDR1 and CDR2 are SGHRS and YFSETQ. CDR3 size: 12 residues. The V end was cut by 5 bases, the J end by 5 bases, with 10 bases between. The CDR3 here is CASSEGVYGYTF. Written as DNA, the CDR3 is TGCGCCAGCAGTGAAGGGGTTTATGGCTACACCTTC.

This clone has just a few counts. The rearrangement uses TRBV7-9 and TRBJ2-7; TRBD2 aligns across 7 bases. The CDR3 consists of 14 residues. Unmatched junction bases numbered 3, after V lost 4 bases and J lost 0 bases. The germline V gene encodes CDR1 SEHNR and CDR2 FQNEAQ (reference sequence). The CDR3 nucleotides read TGTGCCAGCAGCTACAGCGGGGCCTCCTACGAGCAGTACTTC. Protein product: CASSYSGASYEQYF. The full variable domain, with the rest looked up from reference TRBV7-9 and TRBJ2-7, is DTGVSQNPRHKITKRGQNVTFRCDPISEHNRLYWYRQTLGQGPEFLTYFQNEAQLEKSRLLSDRFSAERPKGSFSTLEIQRTEQGDSAMYLCASSYSGASYEQYFGPGTRLTVT.

CDR3 nucleotides: TGCGCCAGCAGCTTGGCCGTAGCCAATGAGCAGTTCTTC. This translates into CASSLAVANEQFF. The rearrangement joins TRBV5-1 to TRBJ2-1, with D uncertain. CDR3 length: 13 residues. Trimming pared 0 bases from V and 6 bases from J, leaving 7 bases between. Germline V gene sequence: CDR1 SGHRS, CDR2 YFSETQ.

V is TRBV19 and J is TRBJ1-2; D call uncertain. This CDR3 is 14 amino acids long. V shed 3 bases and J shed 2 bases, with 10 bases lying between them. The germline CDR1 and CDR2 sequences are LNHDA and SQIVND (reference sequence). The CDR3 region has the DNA TGTGCCAGTAGTATTGCGGCACGGAACTATGGCTACACCTTC. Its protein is CASSIAARNYGYTF.

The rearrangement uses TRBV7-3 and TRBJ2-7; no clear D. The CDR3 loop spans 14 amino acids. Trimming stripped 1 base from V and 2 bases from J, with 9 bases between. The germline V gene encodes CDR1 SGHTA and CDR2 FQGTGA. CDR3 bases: TGTGCCAGCAGCTTAAATCCAGGTCCCTACGAGCAGTACTTC. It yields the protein CASSLNPGPYEQYF.